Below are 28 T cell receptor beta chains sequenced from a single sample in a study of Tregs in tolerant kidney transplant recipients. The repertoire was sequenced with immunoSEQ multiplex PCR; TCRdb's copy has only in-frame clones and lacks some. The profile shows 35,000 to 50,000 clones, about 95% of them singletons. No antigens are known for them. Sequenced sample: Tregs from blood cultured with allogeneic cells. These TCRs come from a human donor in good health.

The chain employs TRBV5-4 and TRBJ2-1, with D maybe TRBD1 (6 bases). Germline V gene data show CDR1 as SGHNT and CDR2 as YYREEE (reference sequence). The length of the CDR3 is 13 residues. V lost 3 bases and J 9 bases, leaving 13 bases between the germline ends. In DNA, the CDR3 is TGTGCCAGCAGCTCCGGGACATCGCCTGAGCAGTTCTTC. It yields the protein CASSSGTSPEQFF.

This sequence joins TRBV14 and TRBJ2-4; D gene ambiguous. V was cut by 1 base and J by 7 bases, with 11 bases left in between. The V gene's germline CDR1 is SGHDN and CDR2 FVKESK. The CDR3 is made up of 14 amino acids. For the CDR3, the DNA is TGTGCCAGCAGCCAAGGTGGTCTGTACAACATTCAGTACTTC. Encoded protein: CASSQGGLYNIQYF.

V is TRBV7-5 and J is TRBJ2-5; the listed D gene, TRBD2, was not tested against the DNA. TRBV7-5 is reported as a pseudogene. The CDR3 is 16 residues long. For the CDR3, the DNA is TGTGCCAGAAGCTTAAGGCTAGCGGGGGGGTTGGAGACCCAGTACTTC. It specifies CARSLRLAGGLETQYF.

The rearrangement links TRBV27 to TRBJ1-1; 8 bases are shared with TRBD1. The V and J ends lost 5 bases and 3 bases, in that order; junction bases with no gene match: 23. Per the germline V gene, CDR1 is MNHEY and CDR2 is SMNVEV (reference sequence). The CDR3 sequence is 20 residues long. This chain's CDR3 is CASSPLAPGIRGLLDTEAFF. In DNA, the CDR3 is TGTGCCAGCAGTCCCCTGGCACCTGGTATCAGGGGGCTCTTAGACACTGAAGCTTTCTTT.

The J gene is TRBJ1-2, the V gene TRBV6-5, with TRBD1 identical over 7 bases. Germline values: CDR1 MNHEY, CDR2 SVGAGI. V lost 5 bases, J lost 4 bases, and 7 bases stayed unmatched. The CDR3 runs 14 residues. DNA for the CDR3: TGTGCCAGCAGTCTTCAGGGGGTCGGCTATGGCTACACCTTC. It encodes CASSLQGVGYGYTF.

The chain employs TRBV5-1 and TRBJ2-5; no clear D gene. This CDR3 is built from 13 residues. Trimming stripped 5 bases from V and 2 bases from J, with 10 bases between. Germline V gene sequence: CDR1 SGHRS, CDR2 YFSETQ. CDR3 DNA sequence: TGCGCCAGCAGGGGGTGGGCTCAAGAGACCCAGTACTTC. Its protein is CASRGWAQETQYF.

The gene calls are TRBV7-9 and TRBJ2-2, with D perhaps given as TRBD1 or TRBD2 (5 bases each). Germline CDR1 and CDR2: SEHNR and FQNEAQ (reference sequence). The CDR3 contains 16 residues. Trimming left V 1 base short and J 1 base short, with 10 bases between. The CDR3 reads CASSLGGSVNTGELFF. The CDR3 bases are TGTGCCAGCAGCTTAGGGGGGAGTGTGAACACCGGGGAGCTGTTTTTT.

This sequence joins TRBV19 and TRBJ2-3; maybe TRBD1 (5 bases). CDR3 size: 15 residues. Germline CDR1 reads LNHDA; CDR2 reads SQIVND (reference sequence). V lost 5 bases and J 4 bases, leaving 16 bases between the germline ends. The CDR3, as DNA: TGTGCCAGTAGTCCCCTCTGGGGCAGCCCAGATACGCAGTATTTT. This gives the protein CASSPLWGSPDTQYF.

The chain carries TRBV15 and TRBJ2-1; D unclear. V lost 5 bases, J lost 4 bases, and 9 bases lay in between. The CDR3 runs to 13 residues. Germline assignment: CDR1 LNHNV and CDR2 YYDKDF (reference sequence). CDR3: CATSSVAYNEQFF. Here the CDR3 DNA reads TGTGCCACCAGCTCTGTCGCATACAATGAGCAGTTCTTC.

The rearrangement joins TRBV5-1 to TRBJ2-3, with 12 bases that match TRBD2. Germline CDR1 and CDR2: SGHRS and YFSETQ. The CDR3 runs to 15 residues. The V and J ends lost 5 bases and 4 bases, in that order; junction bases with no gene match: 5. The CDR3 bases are TGCGCCAGCAGATACGGGACTAGCGGGTCAGATACGCAGTATTTT. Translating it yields CASRYGTSGSDTQYF.

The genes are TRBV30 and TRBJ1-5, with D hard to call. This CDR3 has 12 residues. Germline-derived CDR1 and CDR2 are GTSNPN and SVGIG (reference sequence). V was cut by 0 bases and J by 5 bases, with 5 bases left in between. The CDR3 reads CAWSVGDQPQHF. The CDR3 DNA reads TGTGCCTGGAGTGTTGGGGATCAGCCCCAGCATTTT.

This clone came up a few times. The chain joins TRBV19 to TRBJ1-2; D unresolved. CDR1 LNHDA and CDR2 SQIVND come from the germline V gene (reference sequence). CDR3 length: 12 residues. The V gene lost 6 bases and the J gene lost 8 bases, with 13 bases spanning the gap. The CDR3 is CASRDPIEGYTF. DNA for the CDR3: TGTGCCAGTAGGGATCCTATCGAGGGCTACACCTTC.

The CDR3 region is CASSKTGARGEKLFF. CDR3 in DNA: TGTGCCAGCAGCAAAACAGGGGCCCGGGGGGAAAAACTGTTTTTT. The gene calls are TRBV27 and TRBJ1-4, with 7 positions matching TRBD1. The CDR3 covers 15 residues. Trimming removed 6 bases from V and 8 bases from J; junction bases left unmatched: 12. CDR1 is MNHEY, CDR2 SMNVEV, per germline (reference sequence).

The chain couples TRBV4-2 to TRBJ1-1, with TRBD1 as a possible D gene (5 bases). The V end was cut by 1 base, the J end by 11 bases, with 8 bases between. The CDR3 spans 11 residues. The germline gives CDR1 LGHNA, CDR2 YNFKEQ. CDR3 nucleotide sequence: TGTGCCAGCAGCCAAGGTCCAGGGGCTTTCTTT. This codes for CASSQGPGAFF.

CDR3 protein: CASSEAGFGNSYNEQFF. In DNA form, the CDR3 reads TGTGCCAGCAGTGAAGCGGGGTTCGGAAACTCCTACAATGAGCAGTTCTTC. The V call is TRBV6-1, the J call TRBJ2-1; D unclear. The V end lost 0 bases, the J end lost 0 bases, and 12 bases lay between the germline ends. The CDR3 runs to 17 residues. Germline CDR1 is MNHNS and CDR2 is SASEGT.

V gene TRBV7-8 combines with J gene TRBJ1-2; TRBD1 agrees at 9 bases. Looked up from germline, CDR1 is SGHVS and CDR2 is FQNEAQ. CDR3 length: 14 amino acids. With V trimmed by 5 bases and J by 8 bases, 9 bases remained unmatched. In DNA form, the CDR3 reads TGTGCCAGCAGCATACAGGGGGCGATCGGCGGCTACACCTTC. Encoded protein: CASSIQGAIGGYTF.

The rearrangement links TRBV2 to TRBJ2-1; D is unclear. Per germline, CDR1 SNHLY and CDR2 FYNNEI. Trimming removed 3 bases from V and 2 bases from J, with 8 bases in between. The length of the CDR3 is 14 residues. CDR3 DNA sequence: TGTGCCAGCAGTGAGTGGCGGCCCTACAATGAGCAGTTCTTC. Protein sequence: CASSEWRPYNEQFF.

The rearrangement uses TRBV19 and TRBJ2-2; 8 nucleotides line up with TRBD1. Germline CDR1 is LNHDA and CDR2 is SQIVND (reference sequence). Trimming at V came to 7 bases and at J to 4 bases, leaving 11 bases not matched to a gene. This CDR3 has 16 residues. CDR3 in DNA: TGTGCCAGTACTGTTACAGGGGGTCGGACCACCGGGGAGCTGTTTTTT. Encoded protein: CASTVTGGRTTGELFF.

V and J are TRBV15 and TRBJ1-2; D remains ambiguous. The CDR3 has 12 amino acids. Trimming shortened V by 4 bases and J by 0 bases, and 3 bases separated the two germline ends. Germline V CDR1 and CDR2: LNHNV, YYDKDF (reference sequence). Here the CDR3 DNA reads TGTGCCACCAGCAACCCTAACTATGGCTACACCTTC. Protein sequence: CATSNPNYGYTF.

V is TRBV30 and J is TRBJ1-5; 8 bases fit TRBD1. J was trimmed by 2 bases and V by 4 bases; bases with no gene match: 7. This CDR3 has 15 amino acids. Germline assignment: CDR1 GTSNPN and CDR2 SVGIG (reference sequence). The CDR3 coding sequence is TGTGCCTGGAATGTAGGGACAGGCCGCAATCAGCCCCAGCATTTT. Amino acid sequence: CAWNVGTGRNQPQHF. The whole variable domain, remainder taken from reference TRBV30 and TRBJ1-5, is SQTIHQWPATLVQPVGSPLSLECTVEGTSNPNLYWYRQAAGRGLQLLFYSVGIGQISSEVPQNLSASRPQDRQFILSSKKLLLSDSGFYLCAWNVGTGRNQPQHFGDGTRLSIL.

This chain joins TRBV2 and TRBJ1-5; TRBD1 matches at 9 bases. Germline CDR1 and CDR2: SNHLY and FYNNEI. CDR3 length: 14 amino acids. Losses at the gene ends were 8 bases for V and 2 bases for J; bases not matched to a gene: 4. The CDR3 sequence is CASRDRVGNQPQHF. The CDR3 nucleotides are TGTGCCAGCCGGGACAGGGTTGGCAATCAGCCCCAGCATTTT.

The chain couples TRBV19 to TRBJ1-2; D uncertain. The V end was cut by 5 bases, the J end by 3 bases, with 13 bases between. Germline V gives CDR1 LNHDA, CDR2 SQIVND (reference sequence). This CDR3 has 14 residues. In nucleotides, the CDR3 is TGTGCCAGTAGTCACCCGACGGACCACTATGGCTACACCTTC. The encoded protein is CASSHPTDHYGYTF. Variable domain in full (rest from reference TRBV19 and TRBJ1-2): DGGITQSPKYLFRKEGQNVTLSCEQNLNHDAMYWYRQDPGQGLRLIYYSQIVNDFQKGDIAEGYSVSREKKESFPLTVTSAQKNPTAFYLCASSHPTDHYGYTFGSGTRLTVV.

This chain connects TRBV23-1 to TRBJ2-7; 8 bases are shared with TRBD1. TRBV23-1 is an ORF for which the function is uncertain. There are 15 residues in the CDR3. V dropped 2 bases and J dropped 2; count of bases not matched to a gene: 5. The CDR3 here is CASSQLVQGAYEQYF. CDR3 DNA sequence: TGCGCCAGCAGTCAACTAGTACAGGGGGCCTACGAGCAGTACTTC.

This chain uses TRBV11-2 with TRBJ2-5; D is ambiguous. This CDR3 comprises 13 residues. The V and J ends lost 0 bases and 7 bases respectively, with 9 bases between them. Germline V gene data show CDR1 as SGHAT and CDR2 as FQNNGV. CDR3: CASSLDGVGTQYF. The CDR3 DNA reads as TGTGCCAGCAGCTTAGATGGGGTAGGGACCCAGTACTTC.

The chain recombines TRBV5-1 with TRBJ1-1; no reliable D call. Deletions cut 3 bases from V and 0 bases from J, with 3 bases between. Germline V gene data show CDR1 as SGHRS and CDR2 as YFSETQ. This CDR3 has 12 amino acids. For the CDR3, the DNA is TGCGCCAGCAGCTCTATGAACACTGAAGCTTTCTTT. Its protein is CASSSMNTEAFF. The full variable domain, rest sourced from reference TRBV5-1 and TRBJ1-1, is KAGVTQTPRYLIKTRGQQVTLSCSPISGHRSVSWYQQTPGQGLQFLFEYFSETQRNKGNFPGRFSGRQFSNSRSEMNVSTLELGDSALYLCASSSMNTEAFFGQGTRLTVV.

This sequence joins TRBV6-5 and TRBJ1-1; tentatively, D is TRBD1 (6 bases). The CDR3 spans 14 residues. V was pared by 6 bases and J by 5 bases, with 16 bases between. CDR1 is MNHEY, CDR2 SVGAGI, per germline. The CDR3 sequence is CASRRNRDITEAFF. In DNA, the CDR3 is TGTGCCAGCAGGAGGAACCGGGACATAACTGAAGCTTTCTTT.

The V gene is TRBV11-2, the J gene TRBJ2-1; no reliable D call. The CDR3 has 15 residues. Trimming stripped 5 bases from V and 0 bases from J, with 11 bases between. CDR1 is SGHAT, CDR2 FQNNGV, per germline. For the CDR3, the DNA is TGTGCCAGCAGCACCAGACCCAGCTCCTACAATGAGCAGTTCTTC. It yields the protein CASSTRPSSYNEQFF.

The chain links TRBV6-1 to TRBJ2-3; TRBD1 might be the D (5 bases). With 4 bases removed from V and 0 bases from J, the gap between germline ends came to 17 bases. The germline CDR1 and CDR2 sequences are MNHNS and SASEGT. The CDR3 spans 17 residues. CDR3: CASSGPQGPASTDTQYF. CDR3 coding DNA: TGTGCCAGCAGTGGGCCCCAGGGCCCGGCTAGCACAGATACGCAGTATTTT.